One sample yielded the 21 T cell receptor beta chains listed below, sequenced in a study of CD8 T cells in ankylosing spondylitis. Their antigens are not known. MiXCR, applied by TCRdb to the 5' RACE reads, yields one record per CDR3 protein. The sample records about 750,000 distinct CDR3 sequences, around 17% being singletons. Whole-study results and caveats: Typical of ankylosing spondylitis blood, it appeared, was a TCR beta motif of roughly eight highly homologous variants.

What was sequenced was blood, either unsorted or a sorted T cell fraction (not recorded which). These receptor sequences come from a male donor with ankylosing spondylitis.

This clonotype was picked up many times. The CDR3 sequence: CASSPGLAGLETQYF. Here the CDR3 DNA reads TGCGCCAGCAGCCCAGGACTAGCGGGTTTGGAGACCCAGTACTTC. The chain employs TRBV5-1 and TRBJ2-5; 11 bases map to TRBD2. The CDR3 covers 15 residues. The J segment lost 5 bases and the V segment lost 4 bases, leaving 7 bases of the junction unmatched. Germline V gene data show CDR1 as SGHRS and CDR2 as YFSETQ.

This clonotype has just a few counts. This chain connects TRBV20-1 to TRBJ2-7; maybe TRBD1 (7 bases). CDR1 and CDR2 from the germline V gene are DFQATT and SNEGSKA (reference sequence). The V end lost 5 bases, the J end lost 2 bases, and 16 bases lay between the germline ends. The CDR3 is 14 amino acids. The CDR3 DNA sequence: TGCAGTGCTCGAACCAGGGGGGAGACCTACGAGCAGTACTTC. Its translation: CSARTRGETYEQYF.

V is TRBV12-3 or TRBV12-4 and J is TRBJ1-3; 11 nucleotides align to TRBD1. J gave up 1 base and V 6 bases, and 2 bases lay outside the gene matches. The CDR3 runs to 15 residues. For the CDR3, the DNA is TGTGCCAGCAGGGGGACAGGGGGGTCTGGAAACACCATATATTTT. Protein: CASRGTGGSGNTIYF.

This clonotype has at least ten counts. The chain couples TRBV29-1 to TRBJ2-3, with D perhaps assigned TRBD1 or TRBD2 (5 bases each). CDR3 size: 15 residues. Germline loops: CDR1 SQVTM, CDR2 ANQGSEA. Trimming shortened V by 1 base and J by 6 bases, and 17 bases separated the two germline ends. The CDR3 DNA reads as TGCAGCGTTGAAGGACAGACTATCTCCCCGGATACGCAGTATTTT. Its protein is CSVEGQTISPDTQYF.

V and J are TRBV21-1 and TRBJ2-1. TRBV21-1 is a listed pseudogene. The CDR3 totals 16 residues. The CDR3 loop is CASSKVGPSAYNEQFF. CDR3 in DNA: TGTGCCAGCAGCAAAGTAGGACCCAGCGCCTACAATGAGCAGTTCTTC.

This clonotype was seen only a few times. This chain connects TRBV19 to TRBJ2-5; TRBD1 is a possible D gene (7 bases). Germline values: CDR1 LNHDA, CDR2 SQIVND (reference sequence). V shed 9 bases and J shed 2 bases, with 13 bases lying between them. The CDR3 spans 13 residues. As DNA, the CDR3 is TGTGCCAGCGCGGGACAGTATCAAGAGACCCAGTACTTC. Translating gives CASAGQYQETQYF. Variable domain in full (rest from reference TRBV19 and TRBJ2-5): DGGITQSPKYLFRKEGQNVTLSCEQNLNHDAMYWYRQDPGQGLRLIYYSQIVNDFQKGDIAEGYSVSREKKESFPLTVTSAQKNPTAFYLCASAGQYQETQYFGPGTRLLVL.

The chain carries TRBV9 and TRBJ1-6, with D uncertain. Trimming removed 4 bases at V and 6 bases at J, with 8 bases between. Germline V gene lookup returns CDR1 SGDLS and CDR2 YYNGEE. This CDR3 contains 13 residues. The CDR3 is CASSPTLNSPLHF. Here the CDR3 DNA reads TGTGCCAGCAGCCCTACGCTTAATTCACCCCTCCACTTT.

This clonotype appeared once. The chain employs TRBV7-9 and TRBJ2-3; 8 nucleotides line up with TRBD2. This CDR3 is 14 amino acids long. Trimming took 9 bases from V and 0 from J; bases not matched to a gene: 5. From germline, CDR1 is SEHNR and CDR2 FQNEAQ (reference sequence). The CDR3 nucleotides are TGTGCCAGTAGCGGGGTCGAAAGCACAGATACGCAGTATTTT. The encoded protein is CASSGVESTDTQYF.

V and J are TRBV29-1 and TRBJ2-7; 8 bases line up with TRBD2. The CDR3 has 17 amino acids. The V segment lost 1 base and the J segment 4 bases; nucleotides outside the gene matches: 15. In germline, CDR1 is SQVTM, CDR2 ANQGSEA. The CDR3 nucleotides read TGCAGCGTTGAAGGGGGCGGGAGGTCAGGGACAAATTACGAGCAGTACTTC. Its protein is CSVEGGGRSGTNYEQYF.

This clonotype was observed a few times. This rearrangement joins TRBV5-5 to TRBJ2-5; no clear D gene. The CDR3 is 16 residues long. V was cut by 6 bases and J by 0 bases, with 18 bases left in between. Germline V gene sequence: CDR1 SGHKS, CDR2 YYEKEE (reference sequence). CDR3 coding DNA: TGTGCCAGCAACCTCGGTGGGAAAGGGTACCAAGAGACCCAGTACTTC. This translates into CASNLGGKGYQETQYF.

The table lists this clonotype with a few counts. V and J are TRBV4-1 and TRBJ2-3; 8 nucleotides align to TRBD2. CDR1 and CDR2 (germline): MGHRA, YSYEKL. V trimming: 1 base; J trimming: 3 bases; junction bases outside the gene matches: 6. CDR3 length: 16 residues. The CDR3: CASSQVGTSNTDTQYF. DNA for the CDR3: TGCGCCAGCAGCCAAGTCGGGACTAGTAATACAGATACGCAGTATTTT.

The chain combines TRBV4-2 with TRBJ2-3; 8 bases align to TRBD2. The V gene end was trimmed by 1 base and the J gene end by 0 bases; junction bases not matched to a gene: 6. The CDR3 covers 17 residues. Germline-derived CDR1 and CDR2 are LGHNA and YNFKEQ. This chain's CDR3 is CASSQVKAGASTDTQYF. In DNA, the CDR3 is TGTGCCAGCAGCCAAGTGAAAGCGGGAGCGAGCACAGATACGCAGTATTTT.

The chain has TRBV4-2 and TRBJ1-5, with 11 nucleotides matching TRBD1. This CDR3 has 16 amino acids. Germline V CDR1 and CDR2: LGHNA, YNFKEQ. Trimming removed 3 bases from V and 6 bases from J; junction bases left unmatched: 7. The CDR3 coding sequence is TGTGCCAGCAGCCACGAACCCGGGACAGGGGGTCAGCCCCAGCATTTT. Translating it yields CASSHEPGTGGQPQHF.

This clonotype was seen ten or more times. This rearrangement joins TRBV12-3 or TRBV12-4 to TRBJ2-1; 10 positions agree with TRBD2. The J segment lost 7 bases and the V segment lost 4 bases, leaving 10 bases of the junction unmatched. The CDR3 extends over 16 amino acids. CDR3 in DNA: TGTGCCAGCAGTTACTTAGCGGGAGGATTCGAGAATGAGCAGTTCTTC. This encodes CASSYLAGGFENEQFF.

The V call is TRBV12-3 or TRBV12-4, the J call TRBJ2-1, with D perhaps TRBD1 or TRBD2 (5 bases each). V dropped 5 bases and J dropped 6 bases, with 17 bases sitting between them. The CDR3 has 15 residues. CDR3 loop: CASSVPGTTVNEQFF. DNA for the CDR3: TGTGCCAGCAGTGTCCCCGGGACCACAGTCAATGAGCAGTTCTTC.

This clonotype was seen ten or more times. CDR3 bases: TGTGCCAGCAGTAAAACTAACAGTTACAATGAGCAGTTCTTC. Its translation: CASSKTNSYNEQFF. The chain carries TRBV6-5 and TRBJ2-1; D is unresolved. CDR3 length: 14 residues. V was clipped by 5 bases and J by 4 bases, with 12 bases between them. Germline lookup yields CDR1 MNHEY and CDR2 SVGAGI.

This clonotype was seen more than once but under ten times. The CDR3 reads CASSIAGVRGEQYF. Written as DNA, the CDR3 is TGTGCCAGTAGTATAGCAGGGGTACGGGGCGAGCAGTACTTC. The V and J genes are TRBV19 and TRBJ2-7; the D gene is possibly TRBD1 (6 bases). The V gene's germline CDR1 is LNHDA and CDR2 SQIVND (reference sequence). The CDR3 has 14 amino acids. V shed 1 base and J shed 6 bases, with 13 bases lying between them. The full variable domain, with the rest looked up from reference TRBV19 and TRBJ2-7, is DGGITQSPKYLFRKEGQNVTLSCEQNLNHDAMYWYRQDPGQGLRLIYYSQIVNDFQKGDIAEGYSVSREKKESFPLTVTSAQKNPTAFYLCASSIAGVRGEQYFGPGTRLTVT.

Only a few counts were recorded for this clonotype. V is TRBV28 and J is TRBJ2-6; no clear D. Looked up from germline, CDR1 is MDHEN and CDR2 is SYDVKM. V lost 6 bases and J lost 0, with 9 bases in between. There are 15 residues in the CDR3. CDR3 residues: CASSLQPSGANVLTF. CDR3 DNA sequence: TGTGCCAGCAGCCTACAGCCCTCTGGGGCCAACGTCCTGACTTTC. The whole variable domain, remainder taken from reference TRBV28 and TRBJ2-6, is DVKVTQSSRYLVKRTGEKVFLECVQDMDHENMFWYRQDPGLGLRLIYFSYDVKMKEKGDIPEGYSVSREKKERFSLILESASTNQTSMYLCASSLQPSGANVLTFGAGSRLTVL.

This clonotype was observed a few times. The chain recombines TRBV24-1 with TRBJ2-5; tentatively, D is TRBD1 (5 bases). Germline CDR1 reads KGHDR; CDR2 reads SFDVKD. This CDR3 spans 14 amino acids. The V gene lost 3 bases and the J gene lost 1 base, with 8 bases spanning the gap. DNA for the CDR3: TGTGCCACCAGTGATCGCGACAGCCAAGAGACCCAGTACTTC. Protein product: CATSDRDSQETQYF.

This clonotype was observed at least ten times. The chain is built from TRBV6-4 and TRBJ2-1; the match to TRBD2 covers 11 bases. V lost 5 bases to trimming and J lost 3 bases; unmatched junction nucleotides: 3. Per the germline V gene, CDR1 is MRHNA and CDR2 is SNTAGT. The CDR3 is 15 residues long. CDR3 protein: CASSQTSGDYNEQFF. The CDR3 bases are TGTGCCAGCAGTCAGACTAGCGGGGACTACAATGAGCAGTTCTTC.

The chain carries TRBV20-1 and TRBJ1-2; TRBD1 is a possible D gene (6 bases). In germline, CDR1 is DFQATT, CDR2 SNEGSKA (reference sequence). V was cut by 6 bases and J by 4 bases, with 18 bases left in between. The CDR3 is made up of 14 amino acids. The CDR3 reads CSAPGHPSGYGYTF. As DNA, the CDR3 is TGCAGTGCGCCGGGACACCCCTCGGGCTATGGCTACACCTTC.